This T cell receptor beta chain was documented in a study of blood T cell repertoires in COVID-19. The CDR3 is 17 amino acids. CDR1 SGHNT and CDR2 YYREEE come from the germline V gene (reference sequence). V shed 4 bases and J 0 bases; nucleotides not matched to a gene: 9. Sequencing used immunoSEQ multiplex PCR; TCRdb keeps in-frame clones, though not all of them. The sample contains approximately 160,000 clones, roughly 80% of which appear only once. Participants' reported clinical history set cohort assignment. The sequenced sample was PBMCs or T cells enriched from blood (not recorded which). The sequence came from a woman aged 50 to 60 who had recovered from COVID-19. This chain links TRBV5-4 with TRBJ2-2, with 7 bases matching TRBD2. The CDR3 sequence: CASSNSKRGTNTGELFF. Here the CDR3 DNA reads TGTGCCAGCAGCAACAGTAAGCGGGGTACGAACACCGGGGAGCTGTTTTTT.